This TCR beta chain was found in a study of T cells after yellow fever vaccination. Findings and caveats of the study: The CD4 compartment and the CD8 compartment contained a small share of clonotypes in common. Reappearance after the booster was observed for most primary-vaccination clones (around 95% CD4, almost 90% CD8). High-abundance clonotypes from the bulk population could contaminate FACS-sorted repertoires.

For this clonotype: Its antigen is unidentified.

TCRdb fed the 5' RACE reads into MiXCR, producing one record per CDR3 protein. The sample contains roughly 310,000 distinct CDR3 sequences, roughly 8.7% of which appear only once. The specimen comprised PBMCs, sampled on the day of the first yellow fever vaccination. The receptor comes from a man aged 18 to 35 who received the YFV17D yellow fever vaccine.

The CDR3 spells CASSLMGTGRGYNEQFF. CDR3 nucleotide sequence: TGTGCCAGCAGTTTAATGGGAACGGGTAGGGGGTACAATGAGCAGTTCTTC. This sequence joins TRBV12-3 or TRBV12-4 and TRBJ2-1, with D possibly being TRBD1 (6 bases). With 2 bases removed from V and 4 bases from J, the gap between germline ends came to 18 bases. The length of the CDR3 is 17 residues.